These 21 T cell receptor beta chains originate from one sample sequenced in a study of T cell responses to AZD1222 COVID-19 vaccine. Profiled with immunoSEQ multiplex PCR; TCRdb holds only in-frame clones, not every one. The sample includes 100,000 to 150,000 clones, roughly nine tenths seen only once; the top ten take roughly a quarter. The sample here was peripheral blood, taken on day 0 of AZD1222 vaccination. The receptor source for this set is an adult in good health.

This chain connects TRBV6-5 to TRBJ1-1; D not resolved. From germline, CDR1 is MNHEY and CDR2 SVGAGI. This CDR3 contains 13 residues. Trimming pared 6 bases from V and 3 bases from J, leaving 11 bases between. This CDR3 is CASRTIMDTEAFF. CDR3 bases: TGTGCCAGCAGAACTATTATGGACACTGAAGCTTTCTTT.

The chain recombines TRBV7-9 with TRBJ2-2; TRBD2 agrees at 8 bases. There are 14 residues in the CDR3. Germline V gives CDR1 SEHNR, CDR2 FQNEAQ (reference sequence). The V segment lost 5 bases and the J segment 6 bases; nucleotides outside the gene matches: 5. The CDR3 nucleotides are TGTGCCAGCAGCCCACCGGGGGGGGCCGGGGAGCTGTTTTTT. Translation: CASSPPGGAGELFF.

The V and J genes are TRBV7-6 and TRBJ1-4; no definite D call. Germline lookup yields CDR1 SGHVS and CDR2 FNYEAQ. Trimming removed 6 bases from V and 0 bases from J, with 11 bases in between. This CDR3 is 15 amino acids long. CDR3 region: CASRPAVATNEKLFF. The CDR3 nucleotides are TGTGCCAGCAGACCTGCAGTGGCAACTAATGAAAAACTGTTTTTT.

This chain connects TRBV27 to TRBJ1-5; D unclear. Trimming removed 3 bases from V and 3 bases from J, with 6 bases in between. Germline V CDR1 and CDR2: MNHEY, SMNVEV (reference sequence). The CDR3 covers 13 residues. As DNA, the CDR3 is TGTGCCAGCAGTTTGTGGCCCAATCAGCCCCAGCATTTT. Encoded protein: CASSLWPNQPQHF.

This clone was recorded once. The rearrangement links TRBV3-1 (or the pseudogene TRBV3-2) to TRBJ1-1, with 11 nucleotides matching TRBD1. The CDR3 covers 14 residues. Unmatched junction bases numbered 3, after V lost 4 bases and J lost 5 bases. Looked up from germline, CDR1 is LGHDT and CDR2 is YNNKEL (reference sequence). CDR3 amino acids: CASSPGTGGTEAFF. The CDR3, as DNA: TGTGCCAGCAGCCCAGGGACAGGGGGGACTGAAGCTTTCTTT.

The V gene is TRBV15, the J gene TRBJ1-1; weak D call: TRBD1 (6 bases). CDR1 and CDR2 from the germline V gene are LNHNV and YYDKDF (reference sequence). The CDR3 consists of 15 residues. The germline V and J ends were trimmed by 0 bases and 4 bases, with 12 bases remaining between them. The CDR3 coding sequence is TGTGCCACCAGCAGAGATATACTGGGGGCCACTGAAGCTTTCTTT. Translation: CATSRDILGATEAFF.

The chain recombines TRBV5-1 with TRBJ2-3; 9 bases are a match to TRBD1. The CDR3 length is 15 residues. Germline CDR1 reads SGHRS; CDR2 reads YFSETQ. V dropped 2 bases and J dropped 2; count of bases not matched to a gene: 3. The CDR3 region has the DNA TGCGCCAGCAGCTTACAGGGGGCTAACACAGATACGCAGTATTTT. As protein: CASSLQGANTDTQYF.

The rearrangement links TRBV19 to TRBJ2-7; a possible D gene is TRBD2 (6 bases). The CDR3 consists of 13 residues. The germline CDR1 and CDR2 sequences are LNHDA and SQIVND (reference sequence). Trimming cost V 6 bases and J 6 bases, with 15 bases left between them. The CDR3 region has the DNA TGTGCCAGTAGGAGAGCGGGCCGGCGCGAGCAGTACTTC. Protein: CASRRAGRREQYF.

The rearrangement uses TRBV5-1 and TRBJ2-1, with a weak D call TRBD2 (5 bases). Germline V gene lookup returns CDR1 SGHRS and CDR2 YFSETQ. The germline V and J ends were trimmed by 2 bases and 2 bases, with 11 bases remaining between them. There are 15 residues in the CDR3. This CDR3 reads CASSFEGATYNEQFF. As DNA, the CDR3 is TGCGCCAGCAGCTTCGAGGGAGCGACCTACAATGAGCAGTTCTTC.

The CDR3 loop reads CASSQDIGGAYNSPLHF. CDR3 sequence (DNA): TGTGCCAGCAGCCAAGATATCGGGGGGGCCTATAATTCACCCCTCCACTTT. The V gene is TRBV3-1 (or the pseudogene TRBV3-2), the J gene TRBJ1-6; D may be TRBD1 (5 bases). The germline CDR1 and CDR2 sequences are LGHDT and YNNKEL (reference sequence). The CDR3 has 17 amino acids. Trimming took off 0 bases at V and 2 bases at J, with 11 bases between the two ends.

This clone was observed once. The V gene is TRBV29-1, the J gene TRBJ2-7; 7 nucleotides align to TRBD2. CDR3 size: 13 residues. Losses at the gene ends were 3 bases for V and 0 bases for J; bases not matched to a gene: 2. Germline lookup yields CDR1 SQVTM and CDR2 ANQGSEA. This chain's CDR3 is CSVDSGNSYEQYF. Here the CDR3 DNA reads TGCAGCGTTGACAGCGGGAACTCCTACGAGCAGTACTTC.

The V and J genes are TRBV6-5 and TRBJ1-1; 7 nucleotides match TRBD1. Per germline, CDR1 MNHEY and CDR2 SVGAGI. Germline trimming cut 4 bases from V and 4 bases from J; bases unmatched to any gene: 9. The CDR3 length is 15 residues. The CDR3 sequence is CASSFTGQLSTEAFF. The CDR3 nucleotides are TGTGCCAGCAGTTTCACGGGACAGCTTTCCACTGAAGCTTTCTTT.

The V gene is TRBV6-6, the J gene TRBJ1-6; 10 positions agree with TRBD1. CDR3 length equals 14 residues. The trim removed 10 bases at V and 6 bases at J, leaving 6 bases unmatched. Germline V gene sequence: CDR1 MNHNY, CDR2 SVGAGI (reference sequence). DNA of the CDR3: TGTGCCACCACGACAGGGGGCCCTAATTCACCCCTCCACTTT. Its protein is CATTTGGPNSPLHF.

The chain couples TRBV6-5 to TRBJ1-6; 7 positions agree with TRBD1. V dropped 8 bases and J dropped 9; count of bases not matched to a gene: 7. This CDR3 comprises 13 residues. In germline, CDR1 is MNHEY, CDR2 SVGAGI. The CDR3 here is CASQDRLFSPLHF. The CDR3 DNA is TGTGCCAGCCAGGACAGGTTATTTTCACCCCTCCACTTT.

V usage is TRBV4-2 and J usage is TRBJ2-2, with a weak D call TRBD1 (6 bases). This CDR3 has 18 residues. V was trimmed by 0 bases and J by 0 bases, leaving 14 bases between them. The germline V gene has CDR1 LGHNA and CDR2 YNFKEQ. The CDR3 DNA reads TGTGCCAGCAGCCAAGAAGGCAGGGGCGCAGCGAACACCGGGGAGCTGTTTTTT. It codes for CASSQEGRGAANTGELFF.

The sample holds a few counts of this clone. The chain has TRBV4-1 and TRBJ1-5; possible D gene TRBD1, 6 bases. Trimming took off 0 bases at V and 7 bases at J, with 10 bases between the two ends. This CDR3 region has 14 residues. In germline, CDR1 is MGHRA, CDR2 YSYEKL. The CDR3 nucleotides are TGCGCCAGCAGCCAAGAGAGGGGGGAGCAGCCCCAGCATTTT. Its protein is CASSQERGEQPQHF.

There are a few counts of this clone. The CDR3 sequence: CATSDSLPDALTNEKLFF. In DNA, the CDR3 is TGTGCCACCAGTGATTCCTTACCGGACGCTTTAACTAATGAAAAACTGTTTTTT. The V call is TRBV24-1, the J call TRBJ1-4; D ambiguous. The CDR3 is made up of 18 amino acids. Trimming cost V 2 bases and J 1 base, with 16 bases left between them. Germline-derived CDR1 and CDR2 are KGHDR and SFDVKD.

This clone has a handful of counts. The CDR3: CASSQRQGAAFEKLFF. CDR3 sequence (DNA): TGTGCCAGCAGCCAGCGACAGGGGGCGGCGTTTGAAAAACTGTTTTTT. The rearrangement links TRBV6-2 or TRBV6-3 to TRBJ1-4; 10 positions agree with TRBD1. There are 16 residues in the CDR3. The germline V gene encodes CDR1 MNHEY and CDR2 SVGEGT. Germline trimming cut 6 bases from V and 7 bases from J; bases unmatched to any gene: 11.

This chain links TRBV11-3 with TRBJ2-2; D remains unclear. The germline V gene has CDR1 SGHNT and CDR2 YENEEA. The ends were cut back, 1 base at V and 5 bases at J, with 5 bases in the middle. The CDR3 runs 13 residues. The CDR3 sequence: CASSLVTTGELFF. The CDR3 DNA is TGTGCCAGCAGCTTAGTAACTACCGGGGAGCTGTTTTTT.

The chain links TRBV28 to TRBJ1-1; unclear D gene. The germline gives CDR1 MDHEN, CDR2 SYDVKM. Trimming cost V 1 base and J 6 bases, with 9 bases left between them. The CDR3 covers 13 residues. The chain's CDR3 is CASSLYEGSEAFF. The CDR3 DNA is TGTGCCAGCAGTTTATACGAGGGCTCTGAAGCTTTCTTT. The whole variable domain, remainder taken from reference TRBV28 and TRBJ1-1, is DVKVTQSSRYLVKRTGEKVFLECVQDMDHENMFWYRQDPGLGLRLIYFSYDVKMKEKGDIPEGYSVSREKKERFSLILESASTNQTSMYLCASSLYEGSEAFFGQGTRLTVV.

This chain joins TRBV7-9 and TRBJ2-3; 7 positions agree with TRBD2. In germline, CDR1 is SEHNR, CDR2 FQNEAQ (reference sequence). Trimming removed 7 bases from V and 3 bases from J; junction bases left unmatched: 7. This CDR3 is 14 amino acids long. CDR3 in DNA: TGTGCCAGCACCGTCGGGGGGAGGACAGATACGCAGTATTTT. Its protein is CASTVGGRTDTQYF. The full variable domain, with the rest looked up from reference TRBV7-9 and TRBJ2-3, is DTGVSQNPRHKITKRGQNVTFRCDPISEHNRLYWYRQTLGQGPEFLTYFQNEAQLEKSRLLSDRFSAERPKGSFSTLEIQRTEQGDSAMYLCASTVGGRTDTQYFGPGTRLTVL.